The source of this T cell receptor beta chain is a study of T cell repertoires in cytomegalovirus infection. Looking at the study overall: The authors used CMV epitopes that were HLA-C-restricted (recently identified) and HLA-B-restricted (well studied). CMV infection and matching HLA type were both indicated by public TCR beta signatures. The study's findings and limits: In two of eight donors, the top clonotype was HLA-C-restricted CMV-specific. Using cumulative public TCR beta family frequency, the authors identified those who carried CMV together with the relevant HLA.

This clonotype was seen more than once but under ten times. As yet, its antigen is unknown. Trimming took off 5 bases at V and 0 bases at J, with 26 bases between the two ends. The CDR3 totals 19 residues. Per germline, CDR1 MNHNS and CDR2 SASEGT. TCRdb redid the calling of the reads with MiXCR, one entry per CDR3 protein. Of hundreds of thousands of distinct CDR3 sequences in the sample, about 33% were seen once. The sequence was collected from a human donor in good health (CMV status not recorded). Some clones in this sample may be carry-over from other donors' samples. The V and J genes are TRBV6-1 and TRBJ2-7, with TRBD1 as a possible D gene (6 bases). The material sequenced was cultured PBMCs, taken from culture after CMV antigen stimulation. CDR3 sequence: CASSSLRSTGTGSSYEQYF. Written as DNA, the CDR3 is TGTGCCAGCAGTTCACTTCGGTCTACAGGAACAGGGAGCTCCTACGAGCAGTACTTC.